This entry is about one TCR beta chain. Antigen unknown. With a much larger clone just one base away, this may be a read error. This specimen comes from a study of Graves' ophthalmopathy and Graves' hyperthyroidism. Amplification targeted the TCR beta CDR3 regions, with RNA transcripts as the source material. HTBI primers primed a first-round RT-PCR, and a second-round multiplex PCR followed. TCRdb redid the calling of the multiplex PCR reads with MiXCR, one entry per CDR3 protein. The table has hundreds of thousands of distinct CDR3 sequences, about 15% seen once. The CDR3 sequence is 13 residues long. From germline, CDR1 is GTSNPN and CDR2 SVGIG (reference sequence). Study-wide results and caveats: Blood shared most expanded thyroid clonotypes above 0.001 frequency. A model of 13 signatures distinguished ophthalmopathy from stable hyperthyroidism at approximately 90% sensitivity and 65% to 84% specificity.

Uncontrolled infections, pregnancy, lactation or other autoimmune diseases led to patient exclusion. Sequenced: blood. The chain couples TRBV30 to TRBJ2-5; TRBD1 is a possible D gene (5 bases). This TCR derives from a woman in her 30s with Graves' ophthalmopathy. The CDR3 bases are TGTGCCTGGAGTAGGCGACAGCAAGATACCCAGTACTTC. Residues: CAWSRRQQDTQYF.